This entry concerns a single T cell receptor (beta chain). This PCR relied on a set of 60 Vbeta primers and 13 Jbeta primers. The assay was immunoSEQ multiplex PCR, and TCRdb's table has in-frame clones only and misses some. The profile shows around 110,000 clones, approximately 70% of them singletons. CDR3 length: 14 residues. Germline V CDR1 and CDR2: MNHEY, SMNVEV (reference sequence). V lost 3 bases, J lost 6 bases, and 12 bases lay in between. This entry comes from a study of cytomegalovirus exposure and HLA in healthy donors. The chain carries TRBV27 and TRBJ1-5; TRBD1 is a possible D gene (6 bases). Sequenced sample: PBMCs. The clonotype comes from a man between 18 and 35 years old in good health and CMV-seronegative. This CDR3 reads CASSFLGGVQPQHF. The CDR3 region has the DNA TGTGCCAGCAGTTTCTTAGGGGGGGTTCAGCCCCAGCATTTT.